This T cell receptor (beta chain) was captured in a study of CXCR3-negative and CXCR3-positive naive CD8 T cells. Study findings and constraints: Naive cells that were CXCR3-positive had more hydrophobic TRB CDR3s (compared with CXCR3-negative naive cells).

The CDR3 is 16 residues long. Germline CDR1 is MNHNY and CDR2 is SVGAGI (reference sequence). UMI-labeled 5' RACE TRB cDNA libraries were prepared from the cells. TCRdb reprocessed the 5' RACE reads and keeps a single row for each CDR3 protein, giving no DNA. This listing includes about 140,000 distinct CDR3 sequences. As for this clonotype: Its target is not known.

The sequenced sample consisted of naive CXCR3+ CD8+ T cells from blood. Subset in this sample: CD45RO-CCR7+CD27+CD95- naive CD8+ T cells expressing CXCR3 (TNR3+). This receptor was obtained from a human donor in good health. Some clones in this sample may be carry-over from other donors' samples. The chain uses TRBV6-6 and TRBJ2-7; TCRdb proposes TRBD1, but this gene call is untestable without DNA. The chain's CDR3 is CASSLSPGGASYEQYF.